Listed below are T cell receptor beta chains from one sample, sequenced in a study of blood T cells in healthy people across ages. MiXCR, applied by TCRdb to the 5' RACE reads, yields one record per CDR3 protein. The sample contains 1.5 million to 2 million distinct CDR3 sequences, about 39% of which appear only once. The sample was blood. The source is a human donor in good health. CDR3s include the opening cysteine and the closing phenylalanine or tryptophan. Fields, in order: V gene, J gene, CDR3 length, D gene, CDR3 protein. D genes are given only for firm matches.

TRBV29-1	-	14	-	CGVVLGNSGYEQYF
TRBV30	TRBJ2-7	15	-	CAWSVARKSSYEQYF
TRBV7-3	TRBJ2-1	19	TRBD2	CASSSQTGTSGDRYNEQFF
TRBV25-1	TRBJ2-7	12	-	CASNAASYEQYF
TRBV29-1	TRBJ2-3	16	TRBD2	CSVEGTSGGPTDTQYF
TRBV2	TRBJ2-5	13	-	CASTDREEETQYF
TRBV7-9	TRBJ1-1	14	-	CASSLKGGGPEAFF
TRBV6-2/TRBV6-3	TRBJ1-2	14	-	CASSYTTYGGGYTF
TRBV19	TRBJ2-3	15	-	CASSLSMRPTDTQYF
TRBV4-3	TRBJ2-5	15	-	CASSQVASPGETQYF
TRBV11-2	TRBJ1-1	16	-	CASSQLSPTWDTEAFF
TRBV4-1	TRBJ2-3	18	-	CASSSWGPPLRDTDTQYF
TRBV29-1	TRBJ1-1	11	-	CSVSPRTEAFF
TRBV7-2	TRBJ2-7	15	-	CASSFGSTYSYEQYF
TRBV28	TRBJ2-5	16	-	CASSLGQANNQETQYF
TRBV7-9	TRBJ1-3	16	-	CASSLMVGWSGNTIYF
TRBV5-1	TRBJ1-1	14	-	CASSFDPRGTEAFF